These 27 T cell receptor beta chains originate from one sample sequenced in a study of control samples from healthy donors and cancer patients. Assay used: immunoSEQ multiplex PCR; TCRdb lists only in-frame clones, some missing. The table shows about 160,000 clones, with about 94% occurring only once. Sequenced input: blood. These receptors came from a woman between 40 and 50 years old in good health.

The gene calls are TRBV7-2 and TRBJ1-2, with 7 bases identical to TRBD1. V gave up 1 base and J gave up 5 bases; unmatched junction bases: 4. Germline values: CDR1 SGHTA, CDR2 FQGNSA. This CDR3 is 14 amino acids long. CDR3 DNA: TGTGCCAGCAGCTTAGTGGGACAGAGATATGGCTACACCTTC. Protein: CASSLVGQRYGYTF.

The gene calls are TRBV7-2 and TRBJ2-7; D is undetermined. CDR1 and CDR2 from the germline V gene are SGHTA and FQGNSA. Trimming left V 3 bases short and J 2 bases short, with 8 bases between. The CDR3 sequence is 13 residues long. CDR3 sequence: CASSFKATYEQYF. As DNA, the CDR3 is TGTGCCAGCAGCTTTAAGGCCACCTACGAGCAGTACTTC. Variable domain in full (rest from reference TRBV7-2 and TRBJ2-7): GAGVSQSPSNKVTEKGKDVELRCDPISGHTALYWYRQSLGQGLEFLIYFQGNSAPDKSGLPSDRFSAERTGGSVSTLTIQRTQQEDSAVYLCASSFKATYEQYFGPGTRLTVT.

V and J are TRBV6-1 and TRBJ2-7; D possibly corresponds to TRBD2 (7 bases). The ends were cut back, 2 bases at V and 2 bases at J, with 19 bases in the middle. Germline values: CDR1 MNHNS, CDR2 SASEGT. This CDR3 comprises 17 residues. For the CDR3, the DNA is TGTGCCAGCAGTGAACGGATGCCGGGGGGACACGCCTACGAGCAGTACTTC. Amino acid sequence: CASSERMPGGHAYEQYF.

The sample holds one count of this clone. The sample carries other DNA sequences with the same CDR3. The chain employs TRBV7-2 and TRBJ1-2; a weak D match, TRBD1 (6 bases). The CDR3 is 14 residues long. CDR1 is SGHTA, CDR2 FQGNSA, per germline. Trimming shortened V by 1 base and J by 7 bases, and 13 bases separated the two germline ends. For the CDR3, the DNA is TGTGCCAGCAGCTTAGAAGAGGGGGTGGGTGGCTACACCTTC. Translation: CASSLEEGVGGYTF.

This chain joins TRBV5-8 and TRBJ1-5, with 7 bases aligning to TRBD1. V gave up 3 bases and J gave up 11 bases; unmatched junction bases: 11. CDR1 is SGHTS and CDR2 is YDEGEE in the germline V gene. This CDR3 is 14 amino acids long. Written as DNA, the CDR3 is TGTGCCAGCAGCTCCCCGGACAGGCTTAAGTCCCAGCATTTT. Amino acid sequence: CASSSPDRLKSQHF. Filled out from reference TRBV5-8 and TRBJ1-5, the complete variable domain reads EAGVTQSPTHLIKTRGQQATLRCSPISGHTSVYWYQQALGLGLQFLLWYDEGEERNRGNFPPRFSGRQFPNYSSELNVNALELEDSALYLCASSSPDRLKSQHFGDGTRLSIL.

The chain is built from TRBV7-9 and TRBJ1-1, with no clear D. Trimming took 2 bases from V and 6 from J, leaving 4 bases between them. The CDR3 totals 11 residues. Per the germline V gene, CDR1 is SEHNR and CDR2 is FQNEAQ (reference sequence). The CDR3 loop reads CASSLRSEAFF. CDR3 DNA: TGTGCCAGCAGCTTAAGGTCTGAAGCTTTCTTT. Full variable domain (rest looked up from reference TRBV7-9 and TRBJ1-1): DTGVSQNPRHKITKRGQNVTFRCDPISEHNRLYWYRQTLGQGPEFLTYFQNEAQLEKSRLLSDRFSAERPKGSFSTLEIQRTEQGDSAMYLCASSLRSEAFFGQGTRLTVV.

The CDR3 loop reads CASSSDRGAFIRNTIYF. DNA of the CDR3: TGTGCCAGCAGCTCGGACAGGGGCGCCTTCATTAGAAACACCATATATTTT. This sequence joins TRBV7-2 and TRBJ1-3; 9 bases agree with TRBD1. Germline V gene data show CDR1 as SGHTA and CDR2 as FQGNSA. V shed 4 bases, J shed 5 bases, and the junction held 12 bases outside the gene matches. The CDR3 extends over 17 amino acids.

The chain combines TRBV25-1 with TRBJ1-2; 11 nucleotides match TRBD1. CDR3 length: 14 amino acids. Losses at the gene ends were 1 base for V and 8 bases for J; bases not matched to a gene: 3. The germline V gene has CDR1 MGHDK and CDR2 SYGVNS. As DNA, the CDR3 is TGTGCCAGCAGTGAATGGAGGACAGGGGGCGGCTACACCTTC. It codes for CASSEWRTGGGYTF.

J is TRBJ1-2 and V is TRBV29-1; D is unclear. The CDR3 runs to 14 residues. Germline CDR1 is SQVTM and CDR2 is ANQGSEA. The V end was cut by 7 bases, the J end by 0 bases, with 15 bases between. CDR3 residues: CSAWIGSANYGYTF. The CDR3 coding sequence is TGCAGCGCTTGGATTGGCTCGGCTAACTATGGCTACACCTTC.

The chain has TRBV5-4 and TRBJ1-2; TRBD1 is a possible D gene (5 bases). Per germline, CDR1 SGHNT and CDR2 YYREEE (reference sequence). Trimming stripped 4 bases from V and 4 bases from J, with 11 bases between. This CDR3 comprises 13 residues. The CDR3 here is CASSPGGAYGYTF. The CDR3 bases are TGTGCCAGCAGCCCGGGCGGGGCCTATGGCTACACCTTC.

This chain joins TRBV11-3 and TRBJ2-5; D not certain. Trimming stripped 5 bases from V and 3 bases from J, with 7 bases between. In germline, CDR1 is SGHNT, CDR2 YENEEA. The CDR3 consists of 12 residues. The DNA for the CDR3 is TGTGCCAGCAGCACAACTAAAGAGACCCAGTACTTC. It is translated as CASSTTKETQYF.

The chain combines TRBV12-5 with TRBJ2-2; a possible D gene is TRBD1 (5 bases). The CDR3 runs 13 residues. V gave up 3 bases and J gave up 4 bases, with 6 bases separating them. Germline CDR1 LGHNT, CDR2 FRNRAP. CDR3 sequence: CASGLQVTGELFF. The CDR3 DNA is TGTGCTAGTGGTTTACAGGTCACCGGGGAGCTGTTTTTT.

The chain links TRBV5-1 to TRBJ2-5, with 8 nucleotides matching TRBD1. The CDR3 sequence is 16 residues long. Germline lookup yields CDR1 SGHRS and CDR2 YFSETQ. The junction had 9 bases not matched to a gene; V was cut back by 1 base and J by 4 bases. CDR3 region: CASSLTTGAVTETQYF. The CDR3 DNA sequence: TGCGCCAGCAGCTTGACGACAGGGGCCGTTACAGAGACCCAGTACTTC.

The V gene is TRBV4-2, the J gene TRBJ2-7; D might be TRBD2 (6 bases). The CDR3 loop spans 14 amino acids. The germline V gene has CDR1 LGHNA and CDR2 YNFKEQ. The V end was cut by 1 base, the J end by 4 bases, with 11 bases between. The CDR3 is CASSQATGAYEQYF. In nucleotides, the CDR3 is TGTGCCAGCAGCCAAGCGACGGGAGCTTACGAGCAGTACTTC.

The chain has TRBV11-2 and TRBJ2-7, with D maybe TRBD2 (6 bases). This CDR3 comprises 14 residues. Germline V lookup: CDR1 SGHAT, CDR2 FQNNGV. V dropped 0 bases and J dropped 6 bases, with 12 bases sitting between them. The CDR3 region is CASSLDRESGEQYF. The CDR3 DNA is TGTGCCAGCAGCTTAGATCGGGAGAGTGGCGAGCAGTACTTC.

The V call is TRBV20-1, the J call TRBJ1-2; tentatively, D is TRBD1 (5 bases). The germline V gene has CDR1 DFQATT and CDR2 SNEGSKA (reference sequence). The CDR3 is made up of 10 amino acids. The V gene lost 7 bases and the J gene lost 8 bases, with 11 bases spanning the gap. The CDR3 here is CSVAGVGYTF. The CDR3 DNA reads as TGCAGTGTTGCGGGGGTAGGCTACACCTTC.

The V gene is TRBV29-1, the J gene TRBJ2-1, with D perhaps TRBD2 (6 bases). The CDR3 covers 12 residues. V gave up 3 bases and J gave up 8 bases, with 11 bases separating them. CDR1 and CDR2 from the germline V gene are SQVTM and ANQGSEA. Here the CDR3 DNA reads TGCAGCGTTGAGAGGGGACTCGATGAGCAGTTCTTC. Its translation is CSVERGLDEQFF.

The chain carries TRBV11-2 and TRBJ2-5, with a tentative D call TRBD2 (6 bases). V lost 1 base, J lost 9 bases, and 15 bases lay in between. The CDR3 has 14 amino acids. Germline CDR1 reads SGHAT; CDR2 reads FQNNGV. The CDR3, as DNA: TGTGCCAGCAGCTTAGTGGCGGGGTCGGCGCCCCAGTACTTC. Amino acid sequence: CASSLVAGSAPQYF.

The chain couples TRBV14 to TRBJ1-2; D is undetermined. There are 13 residues in the CDR3. Trimming took 2 bases from V and 2 from J, leaving 6 bases between them. The germline CDR1 and CDR2 sequences are SGHDN and FVKESK. The CDR3 sequence is CASSQSRNYGYTF. In nucleotides, the CDR3 is TGTGCCAGCAGCCAAAGCAGAAACTATGGCTACACCTTC.

The rearrangement joins TRBV18 to TRBJ1-6; 7 bases map to TRBD1. CDR1 is KGHSH and CDR2 is LQKENI in the germline V gene. J gave up 18 bases and V 3 bases, and 11 bases lay outside the gene matches. The CDR3 runs to 13 residues. The CDR3 loop reads CASSPGTDFPHHF. CDR3 DNA sequence: TGTGCCAGCTCACCCGGGACAGACTTCCCTCACCACTTT.

The rearrangement uses TRBV9 and TRBJ1-1, with D unresolved. The germline V gene has CDR1 SGDLS and CDR2 YYNGEE. CDR3 length equals 12 residues. Trimming removed 0 bases from V and 11 bases from J, with 11 bases in between. The CDR3 sequence: CASSVVRGMAFF. As DNA, the CDR3 is TGTGCCAGCAGCGTAGTTCGCGGGATGGCTTTCTTT.

CDR3 in amino acids: CSVGPQETQYF. DNA of the CDR3: TGCAGCGTGGGACCGCAAGAGACCCAGTACTTC. The chain recombines TRBV29-1 with TRBJ2-5; possibly TRBD1 or TRBD2 for D (5 bases each). This CDR3 region has 11 residues. V was cut by 6 bases and J by 2 bases, with 7 bases left in between. Germline CDR1 is SQVTM and CDR2 is ANQGSEA.

The chain recombines TRBV4-1 with TRBJ1-4; D unresolved. V gave up 4 bases and J gave up 5 bases, with 11 bases separating them. Germline CDR1 MGHRA, CDR2 YSYEKL. The CDR3 consists of 14 residues. The CDR3 reads CASSPHRVNEKLFF. The CDR3 DNA is TGCGCCAGCAGCCCGCACAGAGTCAATGAAAAACTGTTTTTT.

V gene TRBV7-9 combines with J gene TRBJ2-7; TRBD2 matches 7 bases. The CDR3 runs to 15 residues. CDR1 and CDR2 from the germline V gene are SEHNR and FQNEAQ (reference sequence). After removal of 5 bases from V and 6 bases from J, the junction contained 13 bases not matched to a gene. CDR3 DNA: TGTGCCAGCAGCCGAACTAGCGCCAAGTTGGGCGAGCAGTACTTC. Amino acid sequence: CASSRTSAKLGEQYF. The full variable domain, in which reference TRBV7-9 and TRBJ2-7 provide the parts outside the CDR3, is DTGVSQNPRHKITKRGQNVTFRCDPISEHNRLYWYRQTLGQGPEFLTYFQNEAQLEKSRLLSDRFSAERPKGSFSTLEIQRTEQGDSAMYLCASSRTSAKLGEQYFGPGTRLTVT.

The chain recombines TRBV5-6 with TRBJ1-2; D might be TRBD1 (5 bases). V lost 7 bases to trimming and J lost 0 bases, with 16 bases between them. Germline V gene data show CDR1 as SGHDT and CDR2 as YYEEEE. This CDR3 is 15 amino acids long. CDR3 loop: CASEPAGGANYGYTF. As DNA, the CDR3 is TGTGCCAGCGAACCAGCCGGGGGAGCTAACTATGGCTACACCTTC. Supplemented by reference TRBV5-6 and TRBJ1-2, the full variable domain reads DAGVTQSPTHLIKTRGQQVTLRCSPKSGHDTVSWYQQALGQGPQFIFQYYEEEERQRGNFPDRFSGHQFPNYSSELNVNALLLGDSALYLCASEPAGGANYGYTFGSGTRLTVV.

The chain has TRBV29-1 and TRBJ2-7; 8 bases are a match to TRBD1. This CDR3 region has 17 residues. V was clipped by 0 bases and J by 1 base; unmatched bases: 11. The germline gives CDR1 SQVTM, CDR2 ANQGSEA. Here the CDR3 reads CSVEDLGQGFGSYEQYF. In nucleotides, the CDR3 is TGCAGCGTTGAAGATCTTGGACAGGGTTTCGGGTCCTACGAGCAGTACTTC.

This chain links TRBV19 with TRBJ2-6; D tentatively reads TRBD1 or TRBD2 (6 bases each). V lost 9 bases, J lost 2 bases, and 20 bases lay in between. The CDR3 extends over 17 amino acids. The germline V gene has CDR1 LNHDA and CDR2 SQIVND (reference sequence). The CDR3 DNA follows: TGTGCCAGCCACACGGGGGTGGGGGCTCCTGGGGCCAACGTCCTGACTTTC. This translates into CASHTGVGAPGANVLTF.